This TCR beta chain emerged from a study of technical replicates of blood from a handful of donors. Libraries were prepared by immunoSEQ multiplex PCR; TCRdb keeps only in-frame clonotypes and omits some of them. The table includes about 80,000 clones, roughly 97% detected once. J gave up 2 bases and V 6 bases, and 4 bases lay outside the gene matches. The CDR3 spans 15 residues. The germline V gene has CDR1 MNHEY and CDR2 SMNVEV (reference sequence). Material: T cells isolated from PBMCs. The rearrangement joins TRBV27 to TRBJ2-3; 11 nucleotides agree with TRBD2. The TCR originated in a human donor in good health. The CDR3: CASSRGLADTDTQYF. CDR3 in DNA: TGTGCCAGCAGCCGGGGACTAGCGGACACAGATACGCAGTATTTT.